This TCR beta chain was sequenced for a study of low-dose radiotherapy and immunotherapy resistance in tumors. Whole-study context: Ipilimumab 1 mg/kg every six weeks, together with nivolumab 240 mg every two weeks, was given intravenously to patients. Dosing of intravenous cyclophosphamide at 200 mg/m2 occurred every two weeks and took place one day prior to radiation and immunotherapy.

Specified time point: after trial treatment. Treatment given: LDRT plus nivolumab, ipilimumab, low-dose cyclophosphamide and aspirin (RACIN trial). The V end was cut by 2 bases, the J end by 5 bases, with 13 bases between. The germline V gene has CDR1 WNHNN and CDR2 SYGVQD (reference sequence). The CDR3 covers 15 residues. Gene-specific TRAV and TRBV primers were used for first-strand cDNA, covering alpha and beta chains. Amplification of TCRs used a constant-region primer and V-primer adapter for 20 PCR cycles. The isolated mRNA underwent amplification through in vitro transcription. TCRdb reanalysed the reads using MiXCR and keeps one entry per CDR3 protein. The sample yields approximately 91,000 distinct CDR3 sequences, 20% to 25% seen once. The table lists this clonotype with many counts.

The source was PBMCs, collected after low-dose radiotherapy plus immunotherapy. The chain employs TRBV10-1 and TRBJ2-1; perhaps TRBD1 as D (6 bases). The clonotype was recovered from a female donor with ovarian cancer. Written as DNA, the CDR3 is TGCGCCAGCAGTGAGGCCAGGGGCCTCAACAATGAGCAGTTCTTC. It encodes CASSEARGLNNEQFF.